A selection of T cell receptor beta chains follows, all from one sample in a study of T cells in localized non-small cell lung cancer. Data came from immunoSEQ multiplex PCR; TCRdb stores just in-frame clones and leaves some out. The sample includes under 150,000 clones, roughly 90% of them seen just once. The starting material was peripheral blood, obtained before any cancer treatment. Receptors originate from a female donor at least 60 years old with stage I lung adenocarcinoma. The CDR3 runs from the conserved cysteine through the conserved F or W. A D gene is named only where the DNA matches it firmly. Expanded clones are given a class, and other clones once, few, many or no size at all.

>-|TRBV18|few|TRBJ1-5
CASSGGSQPQHF
TGTGCCAGCTCAGGGGGGAGCCAGCCCCAGCATTTT
>TRBD2|TRBV2|once|TRBJ2-3
CASRAGVGGGTQYF
TGTGCCAGCAGAGCGGGAGTTGGGGGAGGTACGCAGTATTTT
>TRBD1|TRBV19|-|TRBJ1-5
CASSPSGGGSNQPQHF
TGTGCCAGTAGTCCGTCAGGGGGAGGTAGCAATCAGCCCCAGCATTTT
>-|TRBV2|-|TRBJ2-7
CASTRTLGGKTYEQYF
TGTGCCAGCACTAGAACACTGGGCGGGAAGACCTACGAGCAGTACTTC
>TRBD1|TRBV7-9|-|TRBJ1-5
CASSLSRTGGHQPQHF
TGTGCCAGCAGCTTATCCAGGACAGGGGGTCATCAGCCCCAGCATTTT
>TRBD1|TRBV10-3|once|TRBJ1-1
CAISPGQAPEAFF
TGTGCCATCAGCCCGGGACAGGCCCCAGAAGCTTTCTTT
>-|TRBV6-5|once|TRBJ1-1
CASSYEAAGVEAFF
TGTGCCAGCAGTTACGAGGCGGCGGGAGTTGAAGCTTTCTTT
>-|TRBV7-3|-|TRBJ2-1
CASSLRGGTYNEQFF
TGTGCCAGCAGCTTAAGGGGCGGGACTTACAATGAGCAGTTCTTC
>-|TRBV5-1|few|TRBJ2-5
CASSAQWGETQYF
TGCGCCAGCAGCGCCCAATGGGGGGAGACCCAGTACTTC
>-|TRBV11-2|-|TRBJ2-7
CASRGRSYEQYF
TGTGCCAGCAGGGGCCGCTCCTACGAGCAGTACTTC
>-|TRBV10-1|-|TRBJ2-1
CASSEGTSGRNEQFF
TGCGCCAGCAGTGAGGGGACGTCGGGTCGCAATGAGCAGTTCTTC
>-|TRBV6-5|-|TRBJ1-2
CASTAMGAGGYTF
TGTGCCAGCACCGCGATGGGTGCGGGCGGCTACACCTTC
>-|TRBV4-1|-|TRBJ2-3
CASSLRLGPEASDTQYF
TGCGCCAGCAGCCTCCGGCTTGGGCCGGAGGCGTCAGATACGCAGTATTTT
>TRBD2|TRBV7-9|-|TRBJ2-7
CASSGTSGATYEQYF
TGTGCCAGCAGCGGTACTAGCGGGGCAACCTACGAGCAGTACTTC
>TRBD1|TRBV29-1|-|TRBJ2-1
CSVVSGDRGSGVPYNEQFF
TGCAGCGTTGTATCGGGGGACAGGGGTTCGGGAGTACCCTACAATGAGCAGTTCTTC
>TRBD2|TRBV2|-|TRBJ2-2
CASWEGAGELFF
TGTGCCAGCTGGGAGGGAGCCGGGGAGCTGTTTTTT
>-|TRBV5-1|-|TRBJ2-3
CASAPGGARTDTQYF
TGCGCCAGCGCGCCTGGGGGAGCTCGCACAGATACGCAGTATTTT
>-|TRBV25-1|-|TRBJ2-7
CASSSLAGEQYF
TGTGCCAGCAGTTCCCTCGCGGGGGAGCAGTACTTC
>-|TRBV28|-|TRBJ2-2
CASSSSTGELFF
TGTGCCAGCAGTTCTTCTACCGGGGAGCTGTTTTTT
>-|TRBV6-5|-|TRBJ1-2
CASSRQRTNYGYTF
TGTGCCAGCAGTCGTCAGAGAACTAACTATGGCTACACCTTC
>-|TRBV11-2|-|TRBJ2-1
CASSLPATYNEQFF
TGTGCCAGCAGCTTACCGGCTACCTACAATGAGCAGTTCTTC
>-|TRBV6-1|-|TRBJ2-3
CASSGTRGDTQYF
TGTGCCAGCAGCGGGACAAGGGGGGATACGCAGTATTTT
>-|TRBV7-3|few|TRBJ2-1
CASSQRWASGDNEQFF
TGTGCCAGCAGCCAGAGGTGGGCTTCCGGGGACAATGAGCAGTTCTTC